This T cell receptor (beta chain) derives from a study of CD8 T cells in ankylosing spondylitis. Study-wide points: The clones that were linked to disease were reported to be significantly enriched in matched synovial fluid samples from ankylosing spondylitis patients.

Germline loops: CDR1 MGHRA, CDR2 YSYEKL. The CDR3 spans 16 residues. The trim removed 4 bases at V and 6 bases at J, leaving 5 bases unmatched. With respect to this clonotype: Antigen specificity is unknown.

TCRdb re-derived calls from the 5' RACE reads in MiXCR, one entry per CDR3 protein. The data hold around 150,000 distinct CDR3 sequences, with roughly 18% observed a single time. The TCR was taken from a male donor with ankylosing spondylitis or in good health (not recorded which). The sample was blood, either unsorted or a sorted T cell fraction (not recorded which). The V gene is TRBV4-1, the J gene TRBJ2-2; 13 bases are a match to TRBD2. This chain's CDR3 is CASSPTSGRVAGELFF. In DNA, the CDR3 is TGCGCCAGCAGCCCTACTAGCGGGAGGGTCGCCGGGGAGCTGTTTTTT.